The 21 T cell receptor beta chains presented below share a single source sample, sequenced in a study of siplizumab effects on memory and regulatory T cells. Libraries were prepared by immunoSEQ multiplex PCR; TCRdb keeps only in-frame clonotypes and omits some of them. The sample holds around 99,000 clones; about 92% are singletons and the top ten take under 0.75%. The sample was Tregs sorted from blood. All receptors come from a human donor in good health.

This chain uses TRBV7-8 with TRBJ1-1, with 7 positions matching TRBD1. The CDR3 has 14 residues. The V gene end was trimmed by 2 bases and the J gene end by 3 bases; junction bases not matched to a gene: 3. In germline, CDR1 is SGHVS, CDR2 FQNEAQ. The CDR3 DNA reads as TGTGCCAGCAGCTTACGGAGGGGGCACACTGAAGCTTTCTTT. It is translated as CASSLRRGHTEAFF.

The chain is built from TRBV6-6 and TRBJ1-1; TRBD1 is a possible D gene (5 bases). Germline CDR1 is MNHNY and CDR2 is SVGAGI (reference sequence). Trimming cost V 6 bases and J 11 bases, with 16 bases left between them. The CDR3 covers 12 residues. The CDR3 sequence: CASRTQDSGAFF. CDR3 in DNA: TGTGCCAGCAGGACACAGGATTCTGGGGCTTTCTTT.

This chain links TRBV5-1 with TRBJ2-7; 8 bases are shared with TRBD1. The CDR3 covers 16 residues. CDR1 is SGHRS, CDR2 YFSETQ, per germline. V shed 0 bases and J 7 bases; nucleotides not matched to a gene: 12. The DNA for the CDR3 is TGCGCCAGCAGCTTGGCGCCGACAGGGGTGTCTTGGGAGCAGTACTTC. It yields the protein CASSLAPTGVSWEQYF.

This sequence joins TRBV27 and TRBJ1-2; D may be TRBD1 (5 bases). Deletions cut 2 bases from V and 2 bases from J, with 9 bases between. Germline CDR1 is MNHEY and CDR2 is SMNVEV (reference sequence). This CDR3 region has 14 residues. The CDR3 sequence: CASSLKGINYGYTF. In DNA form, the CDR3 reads TGTGCCAGCAGTTTAAAGGGGATCAACTATGGCTACACCTTC.

In DNA, the CDR3 is TGCGCCAGCAGCGGACAGGCCTACGAGCAGTACTTC. Protein product: CASSGQAYEQYF. V usage is TRBV5-1 and J usage is TRBJ2-7; 7 nucleotides match TRBD1. J was trimmed by 2 bases and V by 4 bases; bases with no gene match: 0. Per the germline V gene, CDR1 is SGHRS and CDR2 is YFSETQ. The CDR3 sequence is 12 residues long.

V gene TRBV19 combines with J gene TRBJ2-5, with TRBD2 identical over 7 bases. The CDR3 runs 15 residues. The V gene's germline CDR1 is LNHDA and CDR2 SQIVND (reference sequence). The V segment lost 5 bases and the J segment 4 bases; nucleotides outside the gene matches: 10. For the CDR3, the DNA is TGTGCCAGTAGTCCCAGCGGGGTGTTCGGAGAGACCCAGTACTTC. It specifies CASSPSGVFGETQYF.

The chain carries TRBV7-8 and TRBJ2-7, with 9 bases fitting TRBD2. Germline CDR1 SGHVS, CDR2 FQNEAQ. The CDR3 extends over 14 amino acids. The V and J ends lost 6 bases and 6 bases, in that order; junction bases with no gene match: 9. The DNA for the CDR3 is TGTGCCAGCAGAACCGGGACTAGCCGGGGCGAGCAGTACTTC. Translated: CASRTGTSRGEQYF. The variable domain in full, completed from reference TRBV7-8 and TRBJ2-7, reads GAGVSQSPRYKVAKRGQDVALRCDPISGHVSLFWYQQALGQGPEFLTYFQNEAQLDKSGLPSDRFFAERPEGSVSTLKIQRTQQEDSAVYLCASRTGTSRGEQYFGPGTRLTVT.

The DNA for the CDR3 is TGTGCCAGCAACCCTACAGGGCGGGGGGCAGCAACGCAGTATTTT. The encoded protein is CASNPTGRGAATQYF. V is TRBV9 and J is TRBJ2-3; TRBD2 aligns across 8 bases. The V segment lost 6 bases and the J segment 9 bases; nucleotides outside the gene matches: 15. Germline V lookup: CDR1 SGDLS, CDR2 YYNGEE. The CDR3 runs 15 residues.

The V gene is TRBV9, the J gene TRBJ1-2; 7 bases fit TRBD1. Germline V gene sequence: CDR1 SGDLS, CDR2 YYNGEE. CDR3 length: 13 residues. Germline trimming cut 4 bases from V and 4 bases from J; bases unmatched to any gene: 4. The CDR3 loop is CASSSNRGYGYTF. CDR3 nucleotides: TGTGCCAGCAGCTCCAACAGGGGCTATGGCTACACCTTC.

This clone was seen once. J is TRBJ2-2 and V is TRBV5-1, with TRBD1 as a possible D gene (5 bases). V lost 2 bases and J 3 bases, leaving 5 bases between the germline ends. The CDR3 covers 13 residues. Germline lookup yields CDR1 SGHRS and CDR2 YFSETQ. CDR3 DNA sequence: TGCGCCAGCAGCTTACAGGACACCGGGGAGCTGTTTTTT. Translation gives CASSLQDTGELFF.

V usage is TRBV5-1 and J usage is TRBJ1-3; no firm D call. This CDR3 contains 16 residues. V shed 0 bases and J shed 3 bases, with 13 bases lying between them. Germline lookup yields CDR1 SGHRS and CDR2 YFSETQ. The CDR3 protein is CASSLGSGGSGNTIYF. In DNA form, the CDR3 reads TGCGCCAGCAGCTTGGGCTCGGGAGGTAGTGGAAACACCATATATTTT.

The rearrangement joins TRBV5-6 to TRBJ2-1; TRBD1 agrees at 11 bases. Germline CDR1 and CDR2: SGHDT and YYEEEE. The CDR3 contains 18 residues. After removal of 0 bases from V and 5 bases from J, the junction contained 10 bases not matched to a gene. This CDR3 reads CASSLDHRTGGPDNEQFF. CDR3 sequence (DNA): TGTGCCAGCAGCTTGGATCATAGGACAGGGGGCCCAGACAATGAGCAGTTCTTC.

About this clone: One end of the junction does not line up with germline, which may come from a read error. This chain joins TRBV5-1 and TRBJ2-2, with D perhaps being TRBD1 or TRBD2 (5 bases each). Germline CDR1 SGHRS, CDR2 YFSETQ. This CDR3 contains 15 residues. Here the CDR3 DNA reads TGCGCCAGCAAGGACGGGACGGCGAAGACCGGGGAGCTGTTTTTT. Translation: CASKDGTAKTGELFF.

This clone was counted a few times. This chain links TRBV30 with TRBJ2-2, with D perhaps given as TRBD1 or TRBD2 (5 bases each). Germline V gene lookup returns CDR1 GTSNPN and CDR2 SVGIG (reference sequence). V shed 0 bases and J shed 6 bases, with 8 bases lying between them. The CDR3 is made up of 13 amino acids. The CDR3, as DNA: TGTGCCTGGAGTGTCTTGGGGGCCGGGGAGCTGTTTTTT. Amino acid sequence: CAWSVLGAGELFF.

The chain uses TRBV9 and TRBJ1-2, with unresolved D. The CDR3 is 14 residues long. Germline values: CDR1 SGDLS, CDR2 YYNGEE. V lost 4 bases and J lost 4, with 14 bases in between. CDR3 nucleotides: TGTGCCAGCAGCCCTTCGCCGGGAGGCTATGGCTACACCTTC. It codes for CASSPSPGGYGYTF.

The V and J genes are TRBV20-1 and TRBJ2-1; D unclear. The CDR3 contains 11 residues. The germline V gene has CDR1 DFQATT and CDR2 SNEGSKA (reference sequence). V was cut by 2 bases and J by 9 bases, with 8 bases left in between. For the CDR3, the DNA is TGCAGTGCTAGACTGGGATTTGAGCAGTTCTTC. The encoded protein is CSARLGFEQFF.

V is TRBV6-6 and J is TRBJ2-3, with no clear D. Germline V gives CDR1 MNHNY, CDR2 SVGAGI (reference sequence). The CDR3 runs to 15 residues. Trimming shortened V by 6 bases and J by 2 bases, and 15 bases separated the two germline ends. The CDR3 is CASSLLGGLTDTQYF. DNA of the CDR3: TGTGCCAGCAGCCTCCTAGGTGGTCTCACAGATACGCAGTATTTT.

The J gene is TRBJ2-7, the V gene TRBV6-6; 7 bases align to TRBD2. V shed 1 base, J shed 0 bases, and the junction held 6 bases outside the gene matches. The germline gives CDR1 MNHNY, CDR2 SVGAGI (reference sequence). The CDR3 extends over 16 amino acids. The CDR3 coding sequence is TGTGCCAGCAGTTACTGGGGCGGGAGTGGCTCCTACGAGCAGTACTTC. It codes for CASSYWGGSGSYEQYF.

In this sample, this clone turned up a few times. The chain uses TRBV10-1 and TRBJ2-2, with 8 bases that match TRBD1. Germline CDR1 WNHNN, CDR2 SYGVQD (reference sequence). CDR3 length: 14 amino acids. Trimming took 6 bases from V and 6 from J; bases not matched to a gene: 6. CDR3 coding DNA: TGCGCCAGCAGGGCCACAGGGGGGTCCGGGGAGCTGTTTTTT. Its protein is CASRATGGSGELFF.

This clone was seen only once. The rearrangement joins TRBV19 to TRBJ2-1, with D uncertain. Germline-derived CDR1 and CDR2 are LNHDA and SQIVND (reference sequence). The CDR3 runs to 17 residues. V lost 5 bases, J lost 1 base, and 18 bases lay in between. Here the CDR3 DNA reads TGTGCCAGTAGTCCCCACCGGGCCCAACGGTCCTACAATGAGCAGTTCTTC. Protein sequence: CASSPHRAQRSYNEQFF.

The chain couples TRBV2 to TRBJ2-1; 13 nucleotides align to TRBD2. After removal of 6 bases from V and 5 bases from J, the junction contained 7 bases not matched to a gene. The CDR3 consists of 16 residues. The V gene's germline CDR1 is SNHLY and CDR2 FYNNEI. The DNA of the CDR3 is TGTGCCAGCAGACTAGCGGGAGGGCGGACACACAATGAGCAGTTCTTC. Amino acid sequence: CASRLAGGRTHNEQFF.